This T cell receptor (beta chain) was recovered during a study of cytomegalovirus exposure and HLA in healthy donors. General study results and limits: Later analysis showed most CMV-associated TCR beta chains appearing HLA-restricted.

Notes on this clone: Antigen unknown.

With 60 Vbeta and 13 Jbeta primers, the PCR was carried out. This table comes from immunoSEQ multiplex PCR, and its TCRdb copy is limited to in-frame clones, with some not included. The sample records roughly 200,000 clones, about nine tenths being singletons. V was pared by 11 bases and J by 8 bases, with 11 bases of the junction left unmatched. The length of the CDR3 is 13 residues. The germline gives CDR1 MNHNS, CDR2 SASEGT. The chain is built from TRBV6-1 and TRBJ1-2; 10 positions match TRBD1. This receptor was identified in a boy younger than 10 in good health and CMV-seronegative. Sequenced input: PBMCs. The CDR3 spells CAGRRQGAGGYTF. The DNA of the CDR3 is TGTGCCGGCCGGAGACAGGGGGCTGGCGGCTACACCTTC.